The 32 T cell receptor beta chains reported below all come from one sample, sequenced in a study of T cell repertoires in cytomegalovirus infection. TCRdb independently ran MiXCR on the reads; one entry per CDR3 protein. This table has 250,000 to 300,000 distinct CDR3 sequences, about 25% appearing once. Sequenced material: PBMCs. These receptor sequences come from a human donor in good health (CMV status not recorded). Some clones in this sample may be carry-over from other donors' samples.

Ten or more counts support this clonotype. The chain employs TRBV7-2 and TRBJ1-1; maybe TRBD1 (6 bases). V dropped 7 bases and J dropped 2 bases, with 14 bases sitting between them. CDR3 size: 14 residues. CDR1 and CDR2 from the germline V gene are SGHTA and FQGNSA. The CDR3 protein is CASTWGTLNTEAFF. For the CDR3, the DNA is TGTGCCAGCACCTGGGGGACACTTAACACTGAAGCTTTCTTT.

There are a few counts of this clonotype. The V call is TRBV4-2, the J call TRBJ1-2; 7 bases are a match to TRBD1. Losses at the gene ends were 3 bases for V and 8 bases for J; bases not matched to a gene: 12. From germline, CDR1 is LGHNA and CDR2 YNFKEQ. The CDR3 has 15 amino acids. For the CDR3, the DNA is TGTGCCAGCAGCCACAAAGGGGGGACAGATTGGGGCTACACCTTC. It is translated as CASSHKGGTDWGYTF.

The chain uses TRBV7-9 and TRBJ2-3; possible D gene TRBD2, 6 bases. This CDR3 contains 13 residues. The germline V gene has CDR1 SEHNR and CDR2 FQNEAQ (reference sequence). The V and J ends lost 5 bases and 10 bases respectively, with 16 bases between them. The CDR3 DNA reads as TGTGCCAGCAGCCCCCTGGGGGGAGGCTCGCAGTATTTT. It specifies CASSPLGGGSQYF.

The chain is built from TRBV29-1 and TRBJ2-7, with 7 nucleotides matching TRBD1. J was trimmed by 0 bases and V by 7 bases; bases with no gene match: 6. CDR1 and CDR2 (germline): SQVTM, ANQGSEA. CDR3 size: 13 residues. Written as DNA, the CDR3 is TGCAGCGCCCAAGACAGGGTCTCCTACGAGCAGTACTTC. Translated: CSAQDRVSYEQYF.

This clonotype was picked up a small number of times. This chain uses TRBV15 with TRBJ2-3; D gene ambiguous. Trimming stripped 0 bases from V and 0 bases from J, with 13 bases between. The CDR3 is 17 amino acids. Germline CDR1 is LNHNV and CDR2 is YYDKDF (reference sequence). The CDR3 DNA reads TGTGCCACCAGCAGAGATCGGCGTGCAGTTAGCACAGATACGCAGTATTTT. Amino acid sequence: CATSRDRRAVSTDTQYF.

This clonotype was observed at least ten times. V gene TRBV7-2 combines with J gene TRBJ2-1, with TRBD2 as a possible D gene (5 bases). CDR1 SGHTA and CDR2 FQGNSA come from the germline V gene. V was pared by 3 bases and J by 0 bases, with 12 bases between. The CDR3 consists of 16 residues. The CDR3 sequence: CASSLSGISSYNEQFF. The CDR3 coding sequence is TGTGCCAGCAGCTTGAGCGGCATCAGCTCCTACAATGAGCAGTTCTTC. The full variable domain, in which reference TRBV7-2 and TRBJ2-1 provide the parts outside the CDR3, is GAGVSQSPSNKVTEKGKDVELRCDPISGHTALYWYRQSLGQGLEFLIYFQGNSAPDKSGLPSDRFSAERTGGSVSTLTIQRTQQEDSAVYLCASSLSGISSYNEQFFGPGTRLTVL.

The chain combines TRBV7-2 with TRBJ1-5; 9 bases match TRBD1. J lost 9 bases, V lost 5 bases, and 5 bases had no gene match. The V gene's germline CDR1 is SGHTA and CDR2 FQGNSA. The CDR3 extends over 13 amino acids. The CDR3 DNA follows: TGTGCCAGCAGCCTGGGACAGGGATCGCCCCAGCATTTT. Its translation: CASSLGQGSPQHF.

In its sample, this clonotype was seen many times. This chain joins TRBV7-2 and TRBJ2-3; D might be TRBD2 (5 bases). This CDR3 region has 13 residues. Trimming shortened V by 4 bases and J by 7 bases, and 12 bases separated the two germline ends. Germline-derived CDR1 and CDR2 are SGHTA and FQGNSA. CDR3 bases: TGTGCCAGCAGCTCCACTAGTGGCTATACGCAGTATTTT. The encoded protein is CASSSTSGYTQYF.

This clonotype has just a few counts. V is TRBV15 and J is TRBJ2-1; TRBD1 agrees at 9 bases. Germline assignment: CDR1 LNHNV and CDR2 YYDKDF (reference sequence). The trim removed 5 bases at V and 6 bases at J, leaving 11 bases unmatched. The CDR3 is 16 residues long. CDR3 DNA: TGTGCCACCAGCCCGAGCTCCGGGACAGGGTTCAATGAGCAGTTCTTC. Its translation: CATSPSSGTGFNEQFF.

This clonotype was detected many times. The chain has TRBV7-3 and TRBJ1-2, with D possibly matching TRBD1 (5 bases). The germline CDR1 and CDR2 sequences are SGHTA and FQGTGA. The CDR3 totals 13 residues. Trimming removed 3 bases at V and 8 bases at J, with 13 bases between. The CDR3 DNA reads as TGTGCCAGCAGCTTTGGGCAGGGTATCGGCTACACCTTC. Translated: CASSFGQGIGYTF.

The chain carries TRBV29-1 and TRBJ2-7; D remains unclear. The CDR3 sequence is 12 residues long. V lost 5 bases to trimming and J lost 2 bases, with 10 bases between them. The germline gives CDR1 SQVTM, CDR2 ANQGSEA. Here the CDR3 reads CSVTTPTYEQYF. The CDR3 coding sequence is TGCAGCGTTACGACTCCTACCTACGAGCAGTACTTC.

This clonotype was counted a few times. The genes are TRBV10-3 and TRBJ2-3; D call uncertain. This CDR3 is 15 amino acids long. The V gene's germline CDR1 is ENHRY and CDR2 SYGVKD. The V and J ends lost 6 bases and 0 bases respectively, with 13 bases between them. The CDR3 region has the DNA TGTGCCATCAGATCGGACGGTCCTAGCACAGATACGCAGTATTTT. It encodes CAIRSDGPSTDTQYF.

The CDR3: CASNLGGPDEQFF. The CDR3 nucleotides read TGTGCCAGCAATTTGGGCGGGCCTGATGAGCAGTTCTTC. The chain carries TRBV6-1 and TRBJ2-1; D may be TRBD2 (5 bases). Germline CDR1 and CDR2: MNHNS and SASEGT. Trimming took off 7 bases at V and 8 bases at J, with 15 bases between the two ends. CDR3 size: 13 residues.

This chain's CDR3 is CASSLIPGSEQFF. The CDR3 coding sequence is TGTGCCAGCAGCTTAATCCCCGGAAGTGAGCAGTTCTTC. The chain combines TRBV11-3 with TRBJ2-1; D is unresolved. V was trimmed by 2 bases and J by 9 bases, leaving 11 bases between them. Per the germline V gene, CDR1 is SGHNT and CDR2 is YENEEA. This CDR3 is 13 amino acids long.

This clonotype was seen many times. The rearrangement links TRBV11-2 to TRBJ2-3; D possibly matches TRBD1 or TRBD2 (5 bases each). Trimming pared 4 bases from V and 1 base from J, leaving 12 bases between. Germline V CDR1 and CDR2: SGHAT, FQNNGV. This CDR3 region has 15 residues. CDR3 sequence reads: CASSWGTGRTDTQYF. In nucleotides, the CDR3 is TGTGCCAGCAGCTGGGGGACGGGACGCACAGATACGCAGTATTTT.

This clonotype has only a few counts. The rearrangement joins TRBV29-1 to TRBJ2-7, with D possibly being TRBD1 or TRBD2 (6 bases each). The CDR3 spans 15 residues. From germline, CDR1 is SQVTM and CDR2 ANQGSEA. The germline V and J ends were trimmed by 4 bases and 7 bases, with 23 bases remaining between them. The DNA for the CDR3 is TGCAGCGTTGCGGGAGCACAGGGAATCCTCCGGGAGCAGTACTTC. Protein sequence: CSVAGAQGILREQYF.

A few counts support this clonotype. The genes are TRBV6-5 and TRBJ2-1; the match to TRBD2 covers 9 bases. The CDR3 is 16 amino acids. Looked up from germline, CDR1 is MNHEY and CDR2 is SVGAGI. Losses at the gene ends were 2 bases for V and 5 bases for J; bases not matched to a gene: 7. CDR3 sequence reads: CASSYVTSGYNNEQFF. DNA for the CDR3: TGTGCCAGCAGTTACGTGACTAGCGGATATAACAATGAGCAGTTCTTC.

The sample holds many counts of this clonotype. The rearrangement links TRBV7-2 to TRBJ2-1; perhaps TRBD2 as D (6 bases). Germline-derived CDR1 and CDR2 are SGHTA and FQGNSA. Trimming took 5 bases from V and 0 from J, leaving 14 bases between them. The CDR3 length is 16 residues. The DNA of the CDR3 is TGTGCCAGCAGCCGATCCAGGCGGGGCTCCTACAATGAGCAGTTCTTC. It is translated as CASSRSRRGSYNEQFF.

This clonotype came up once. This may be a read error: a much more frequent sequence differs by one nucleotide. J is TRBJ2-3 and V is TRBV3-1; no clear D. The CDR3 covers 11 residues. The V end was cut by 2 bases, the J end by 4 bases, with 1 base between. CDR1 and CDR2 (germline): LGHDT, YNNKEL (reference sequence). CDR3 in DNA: TGTGCCAGCAGCCAATCAGATACGCAGTATTTT. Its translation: CASSQSDTQYF.

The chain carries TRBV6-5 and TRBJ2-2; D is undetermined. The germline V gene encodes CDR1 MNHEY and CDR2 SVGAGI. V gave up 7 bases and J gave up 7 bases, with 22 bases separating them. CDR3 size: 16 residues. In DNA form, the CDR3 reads TGTGCCAGCAAACGACGCGGAGAAGGGTTGCTCGGGGAGCTGTTTTTT. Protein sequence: CASKRRGEGLLGELFF.

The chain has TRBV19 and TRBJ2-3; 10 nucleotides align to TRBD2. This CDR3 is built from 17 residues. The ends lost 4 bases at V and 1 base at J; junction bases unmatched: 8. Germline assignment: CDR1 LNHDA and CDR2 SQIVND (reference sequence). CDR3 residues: CASSRGTSGIGTDTQYF. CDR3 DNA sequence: TGTGCCAGTAGTAGAGGCACTAGCGGGATTGGCACAGATACGCAGTATTTT. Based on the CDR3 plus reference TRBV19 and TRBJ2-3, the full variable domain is DGGITQSPKYLFRKEGQNVTLSCEQNLNHDAMYWYRQDPGQGLRLIYYSQIVNDFQKGDIAEGYSVSREKKESFPLTVTSAQKNPTAFYLCASSRGTSGIGTDTQYFGPGTRLTVL.

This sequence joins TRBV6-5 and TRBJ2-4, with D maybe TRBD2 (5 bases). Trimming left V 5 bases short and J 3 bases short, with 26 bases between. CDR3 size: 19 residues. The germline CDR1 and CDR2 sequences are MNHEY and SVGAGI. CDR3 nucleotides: TGTGCCAGCAGTGAAGTCCTCTCAACTAGTCGGAGTTACAAAAACATTCAGTACTTC. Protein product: CASSEVLSTSRSYKNIQYF.

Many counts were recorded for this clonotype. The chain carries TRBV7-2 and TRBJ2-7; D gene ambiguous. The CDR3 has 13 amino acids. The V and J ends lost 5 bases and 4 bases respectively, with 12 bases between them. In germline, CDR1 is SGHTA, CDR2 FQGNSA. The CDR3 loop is CASSLALGYEQYF. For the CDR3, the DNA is TGTGCCAGCAGCCTGGCGCTGGGGTACGAGCAGTACTTC.

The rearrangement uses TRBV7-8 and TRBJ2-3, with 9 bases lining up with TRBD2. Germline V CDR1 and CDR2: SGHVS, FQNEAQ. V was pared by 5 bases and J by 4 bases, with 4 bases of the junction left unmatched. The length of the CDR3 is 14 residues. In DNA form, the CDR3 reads TGTGCCAGCAGCACTCGGACTAGCGCAGATACGCAGTATTTT. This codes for CASSTRTSADTQYF.

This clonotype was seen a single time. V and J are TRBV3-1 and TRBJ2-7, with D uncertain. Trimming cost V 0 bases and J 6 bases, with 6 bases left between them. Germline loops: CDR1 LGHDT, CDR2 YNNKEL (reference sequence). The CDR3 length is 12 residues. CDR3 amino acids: CASSQEISEQYF. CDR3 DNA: TGTGCCAGCAGCCAAGAGATAAGCGAGCAGTACTTC.

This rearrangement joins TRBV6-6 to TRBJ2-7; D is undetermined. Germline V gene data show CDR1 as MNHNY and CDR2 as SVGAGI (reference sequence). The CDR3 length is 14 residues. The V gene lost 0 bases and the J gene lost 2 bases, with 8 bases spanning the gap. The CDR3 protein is CASSYSVRTYEQYF. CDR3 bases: TGTGCCAGCAGTTACTCAGTCAGGACCTACGAGCAGTACTTC.

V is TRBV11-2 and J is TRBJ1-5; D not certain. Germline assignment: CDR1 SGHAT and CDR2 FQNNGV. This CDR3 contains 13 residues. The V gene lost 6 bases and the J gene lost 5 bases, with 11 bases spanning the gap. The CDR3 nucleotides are TGTGCCAGCAGTGGAGGATATGATCAGCCCCAGCATTTT. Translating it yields CASSGGYDQPQHF. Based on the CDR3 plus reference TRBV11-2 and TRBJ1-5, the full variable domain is EAGVAQSPRYKIIEKRQSVAFWCNPISGHATLYWYQQILGQGPKLLIQFQNNGVVDDSQLPKDRFSAERLKGVDSTLKIQPAKLEDSAVYLCASSGGYDQPQHFGDGTRLSIL.

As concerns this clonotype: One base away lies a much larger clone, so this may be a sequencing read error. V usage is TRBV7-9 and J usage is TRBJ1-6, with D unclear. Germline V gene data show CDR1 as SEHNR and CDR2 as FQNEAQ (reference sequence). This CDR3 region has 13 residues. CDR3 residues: CASSRSENSPLLF. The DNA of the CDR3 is TGTGCCAGCAGCAGATCAGAAAATTCACCCCTCCTCTTT. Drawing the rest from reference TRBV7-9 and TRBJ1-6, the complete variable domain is DTGVSQNPRHKITKRGQNVTFRCDPISEHNRLYWYRQTLGQGPEFLTYFQNEAQLEKSRLLSDRFSAERPKGSFSTLEIQRTEQGDSAMYLCASSRSENSPLLFGNGTRLTVT.

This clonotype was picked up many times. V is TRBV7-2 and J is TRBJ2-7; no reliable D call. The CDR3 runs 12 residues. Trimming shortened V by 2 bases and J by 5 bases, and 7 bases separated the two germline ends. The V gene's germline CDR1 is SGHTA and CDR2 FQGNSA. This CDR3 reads CASSLMLDEQYF. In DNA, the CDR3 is TGTGCCAGCAGCTTAATGCTGGACGAGCAGTACTTC.

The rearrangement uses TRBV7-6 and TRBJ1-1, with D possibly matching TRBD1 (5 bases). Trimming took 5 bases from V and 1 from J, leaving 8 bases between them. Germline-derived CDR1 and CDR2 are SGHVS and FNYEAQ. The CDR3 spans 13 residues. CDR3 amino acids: CASSHQGNTEAFF. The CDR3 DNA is TGTGCCAGCAGCCACCAGGGGAACACTGAAGCTTTCTTT. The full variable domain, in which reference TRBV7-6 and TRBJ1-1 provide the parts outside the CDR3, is GAGVSQSPRYKVTKRGQDVALRCDPISGHVSLYWYRQALGQGPEFLTYFNYEAQQDKSGLPNDRFSAERPEGSISTLTIQRTEQRDSAMYRCASSHQGNTEAFFGQGTRLTVV.

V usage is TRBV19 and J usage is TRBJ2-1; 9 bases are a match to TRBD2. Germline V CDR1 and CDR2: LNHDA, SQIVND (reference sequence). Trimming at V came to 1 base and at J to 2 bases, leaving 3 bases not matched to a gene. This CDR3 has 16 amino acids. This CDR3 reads CASSIGGRAPYNEQFF. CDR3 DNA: TGTGCCAGTAGTATAGGCGGGAGGGCCCCCTACAATGAGCAGTTCTTC.

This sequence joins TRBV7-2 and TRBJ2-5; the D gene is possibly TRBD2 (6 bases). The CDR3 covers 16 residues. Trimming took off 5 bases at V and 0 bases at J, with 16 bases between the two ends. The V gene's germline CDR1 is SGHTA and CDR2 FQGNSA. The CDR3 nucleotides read TGTGCCAGCAGCAAAGGGGACTCAACCCACCAAGAGACCCAGTACTTC. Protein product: CASSKGDSTHQETQYF.